This T cell receptor beta chain was captured by sequencing in a study of OX40 agonist ivuxolimab in advanced cancers. It was autoimmune disease history or systemic immunosuppression that excluded patients. As for this clone: The antigen remains undetermined.

The repertoire was sequenced with immunoSEQ multiplex PCR; TCRdb's copy has only in-frame clones and lacks some. Among more than 45,000 clones listed, about 88% were seen once. V lost 10 bases and J lost 6, with 22 bases in between. This CDR3 is 15 amino acids long. CDR1 and CDR2 from the germline V gene are ENHRY and SYGVKD. Whole-study results and caveats: Researchers report that CD8+ T cells had, on average, more expanded clones than CD4+.

The sequencing here drew on CD4+ or CD8+ T cells sorted from blood, taken in a trial of the OX40 agonist ivuxolimab. The receptor's source is an adult with an advanced solid tumor such as melanoma, head and neck, liver or kidney cancer. The chain employs TRBV10-3 and TRBJ1-5, with D possibly being TRBD1 (5 bases). For the CDR3, the DNA is TGTGCCACCAGGGAGGATGCGCGGCCAGGTCAGCCCCAGCATTTT. Its translation is CATREDARPGQPQHF.